The following is a TCR beta chain sequence with its context. These data originate in a study of blood T cell repertoires in COVID-19. As for the study in general: Italy, Spain and the United States were the sources of the convalescent and acute COVID-19 samples. The cDNA or gDNA used as material had been derived from T cells, B-cell-depleted T cells, or PBMCs.

Per the study methods: Amplification from reference gene primers served as the basis for estimated nucleated cell counts. TCRdb's copy holds only in-frame clones and misses some; the assay was immunoSEQ multiplex PCR. The D gene and trimming were derived from the DNA, and the V and J assignments and clone size from that table. The table has 200,000 to 300,000 clones, roughly 80% seen once. The source is an elderly woman with acute or convalescent COVID-19. The specimen sequenced was peripheral blood.

In DNA, the CDR3 is TGTGCCAGCAGCCGAAATCAAGGGGTTCAGAACACTGAAGCTTTCTTT. This gives the protein CASSRNQGVQNTEAFF. This rearrangement joins TRBV28 to TRBJ1-1; perhaps TRBD1 as D (5 bases). Germline CDR1 MDHEN, CDR2 SYDVKM. V lost 6 bases to trimming and J lost 1 base, with 18 bases between them. This CDR3 is 16 amino acids long.